One TCR beta chain is described in this entry. What it recognizes is unknown. Diagnoses were established using clinical symptoms, serum thyroxine and TRAb, thyroid ultrasound and orbital computed tomography. TCR beta CDR3 regions were amplified from RNA transcripts. The HTBI set primed first-round TCR CDR3 RT-PCR. A single record per CDR3 protein comes from TCRdb applying MiXCR to the multiplex PCR reads. The sample contains hundreds of thousands of distinct CDR3 sequences, approximately 16% of which appear only once. Germline V lookup: CDR1 MNHNS, CDR2 SASEGT. V was pared by 8 bases and J by 3 bases, with 13 bases between. The CDR3 contains 13 residues. The data belong to a study of T cells in Graves' hyperthyroidism and ophthalmopathy. Study-level results: Using 13 V-J features, a model discriminated ophthalmopathy from stable hyperthyroidism. Peripheral blood also featured most of the thyroid clonotypes expanded above 0.001.

This receptor was obtained from a woman aged 18 to 35 with Graves' ophthalmopathy. The V call is TRBV6-1, the J call TRBJ1-2; possibly TRBD1 for D (5 bases). The sequencing sample was made of blood. The CDR3 is CASPTETHYGYTF. Here the CDR3 DNA reads TGTGCCAGCCCGACAGAGACTCACTATGGCTACACCTTC.